This T cell receptor beta chain was sequenced for a study of T cell responses to AZD1222 COVID-19 vaccine. Method: immunoSEQ multiplex PCR; TCRdb's copy keeps in-frame clones and lacks some. The sample records around 99,000 clones, about 88% being singletons. CDR3 length equals 16 residues. Germline V gives CDR1 SGDLS, CDR2 YYNGEE. Trimming took 0 bases from V and 2 from J, leaving 15 bases between them. Material: peripheral blood, obtained on day 0 of AZD1222 vaccination. This TCR came from an adult in good health. V and J are TRBV9 and TRBJ2-7; D not resolved. CDR3 in amino acids: CASSVGVAETTYEQYF. In DNA form, the CDR3 reads TGTGCCAGCAGCGTAGGAGTAGCCGAGACGACCTACGAGCAGTACTTC.